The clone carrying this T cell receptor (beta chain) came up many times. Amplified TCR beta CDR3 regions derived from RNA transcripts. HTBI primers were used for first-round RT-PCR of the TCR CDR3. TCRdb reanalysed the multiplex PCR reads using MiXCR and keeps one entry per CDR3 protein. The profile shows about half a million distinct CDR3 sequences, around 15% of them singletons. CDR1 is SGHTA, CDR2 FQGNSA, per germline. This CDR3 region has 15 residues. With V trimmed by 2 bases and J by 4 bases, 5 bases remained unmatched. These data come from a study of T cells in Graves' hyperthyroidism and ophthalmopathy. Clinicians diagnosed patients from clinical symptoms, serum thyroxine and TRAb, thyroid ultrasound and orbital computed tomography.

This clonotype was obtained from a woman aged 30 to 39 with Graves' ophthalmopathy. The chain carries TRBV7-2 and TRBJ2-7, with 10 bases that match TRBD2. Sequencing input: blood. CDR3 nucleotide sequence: TGTGCCAGCAGCTTAAGGCTAGCGGGAGATTACGAGCAGTACTTC. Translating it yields CASSLRLAGDYEQYF.